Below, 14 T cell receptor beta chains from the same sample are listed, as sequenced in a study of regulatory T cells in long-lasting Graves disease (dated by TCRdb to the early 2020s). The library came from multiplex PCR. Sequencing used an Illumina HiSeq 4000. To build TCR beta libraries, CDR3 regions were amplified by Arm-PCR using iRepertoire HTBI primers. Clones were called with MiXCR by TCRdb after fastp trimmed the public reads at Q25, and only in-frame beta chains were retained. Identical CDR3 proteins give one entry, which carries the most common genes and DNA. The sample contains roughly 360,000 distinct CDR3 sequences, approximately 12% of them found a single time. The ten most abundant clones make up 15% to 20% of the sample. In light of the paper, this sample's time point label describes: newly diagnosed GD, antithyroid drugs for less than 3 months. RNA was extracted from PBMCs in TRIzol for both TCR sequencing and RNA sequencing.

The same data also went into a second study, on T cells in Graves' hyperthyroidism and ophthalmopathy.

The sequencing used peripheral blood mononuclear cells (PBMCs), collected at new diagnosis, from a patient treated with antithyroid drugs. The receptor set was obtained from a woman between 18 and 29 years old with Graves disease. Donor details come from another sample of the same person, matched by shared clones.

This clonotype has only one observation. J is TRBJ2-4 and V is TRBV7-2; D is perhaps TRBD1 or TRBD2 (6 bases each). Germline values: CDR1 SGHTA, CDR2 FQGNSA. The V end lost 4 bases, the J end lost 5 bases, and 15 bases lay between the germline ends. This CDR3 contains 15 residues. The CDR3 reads CASSSSWGAQNIQYF. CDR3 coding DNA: TGTGCCAGCAGCTCGTCATGGGGGGCGCAAAACATTCAGTACTTC.

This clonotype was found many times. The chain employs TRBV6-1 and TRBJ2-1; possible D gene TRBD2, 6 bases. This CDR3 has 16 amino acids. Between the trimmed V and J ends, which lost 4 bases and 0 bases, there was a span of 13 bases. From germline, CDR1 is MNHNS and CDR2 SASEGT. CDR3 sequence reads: CASSAQSGGSYNEQFF. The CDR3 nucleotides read TGTGCCAGCAGTGCCCAATCCGGGGGCTCCTACAATGAGCAGTTCTTC.

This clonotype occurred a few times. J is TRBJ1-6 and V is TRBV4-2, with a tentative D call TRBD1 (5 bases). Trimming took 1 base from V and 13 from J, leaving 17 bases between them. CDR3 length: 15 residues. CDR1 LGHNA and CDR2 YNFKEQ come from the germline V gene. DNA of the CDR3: TGTGCCAGCAGCCAAGCCATGGGAGGTCGGGGGCCCCTCCACTTT. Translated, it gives CASSQAMGGRGPLHF.

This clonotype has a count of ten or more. CDR3 sequence reads: CASSSAVGTGLPTNEKLFF. The CDR3 DNA reads TGTGCCAGCAGTTCCGCCGTCGGGACAGGGCTTCCAACTAATGAAAAACTGTTTTTT. This chain connects TRBV6-5 to TRBJ1-4; 9 bases match TRBD1. Germline V CDR1 and CDR2: MNHEY, SVGAGI. The CDR3 length is 19 residues. V lost 4 bases, J lost 0 bases, and 12 bases stayed unmatched.

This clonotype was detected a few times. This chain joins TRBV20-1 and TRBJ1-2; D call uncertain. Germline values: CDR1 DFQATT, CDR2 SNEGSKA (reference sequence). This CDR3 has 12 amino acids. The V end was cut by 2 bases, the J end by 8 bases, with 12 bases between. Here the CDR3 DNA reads TGCAGTGCTAGAAGGCCGTCGGGAGGCTACACCTTC. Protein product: CSARRPSGGYTF.

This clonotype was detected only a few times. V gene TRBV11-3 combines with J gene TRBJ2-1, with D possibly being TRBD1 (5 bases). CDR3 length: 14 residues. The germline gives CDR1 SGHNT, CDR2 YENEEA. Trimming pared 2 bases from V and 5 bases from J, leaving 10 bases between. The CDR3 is CASSLRGRDNEQFF. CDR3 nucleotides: TGTGCCAGCAGCTTAAGGGGTCGGGACAATGAGCAGTTCTTC. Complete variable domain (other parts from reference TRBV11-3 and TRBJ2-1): EAGVVQSPRYKIIEKKQPVAFWCNPISGHNTLYWYLQNLGQGPELLIRYENEEAVDDSQLPKDRFSAERLKGVDSTLKIQPAELGDSAVYLCASSLRGRDNEQFFGPGTRLTVL.

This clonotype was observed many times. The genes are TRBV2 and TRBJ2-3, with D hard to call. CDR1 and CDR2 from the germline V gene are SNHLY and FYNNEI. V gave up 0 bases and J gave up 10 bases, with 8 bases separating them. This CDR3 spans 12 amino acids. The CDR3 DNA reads TGTGCCAGCAGTGAAGCGCCAGTAGCGCAGTATTTT. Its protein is CASSEAPVAQYF. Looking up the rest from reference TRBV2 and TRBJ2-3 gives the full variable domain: EPEVTQTPSHQVTQMGQEVILRCVPISNHLYFYWYRQILGQKVEFLVSFYNNEISEKSEIFDDQFSVERPDGSNFTLKIRSTKLEDSAMYFCASSEAPVAQYFGPGTRLTVL.

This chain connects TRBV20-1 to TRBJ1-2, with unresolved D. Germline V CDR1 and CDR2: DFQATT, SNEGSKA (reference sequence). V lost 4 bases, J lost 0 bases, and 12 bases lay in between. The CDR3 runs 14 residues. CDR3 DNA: TGCAGTGCTATGGGCGGGGAAACTAACTATGGCTACACCTTC. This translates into CSAMGGETNYGYTF.

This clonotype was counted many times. The chain's CDR3 is CASSPDRSNQPQHF. The DNA for the CDR3 is TGTGCCAGCAGCCCGGACAGGAGCAATCAGCCCCAGCATTTT. The rearrangement links TRBV2 to TRBJ1-5, with TRBD1 identical over 7 bases. The CDR3 covers 14 residues. Losses at the gene ends were 6 bases for V and 1 base for J; bases not matched to a gene: 3. The germline gives CDR1 SNHLY, CDR2 FYNNEI.

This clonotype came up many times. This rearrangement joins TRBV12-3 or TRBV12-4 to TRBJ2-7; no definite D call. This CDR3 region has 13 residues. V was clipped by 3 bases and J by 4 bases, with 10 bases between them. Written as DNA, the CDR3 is TGTGCCAGCAGTTTGAGCGCTGGGTACGAGCAGTACTTC. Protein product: CASSLSAGYEQYF.

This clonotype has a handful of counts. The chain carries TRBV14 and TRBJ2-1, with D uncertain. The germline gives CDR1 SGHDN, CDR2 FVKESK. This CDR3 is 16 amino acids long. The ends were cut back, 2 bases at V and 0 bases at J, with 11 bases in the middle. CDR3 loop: CASSQPQSSSYNEQFF. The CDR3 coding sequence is TGTGCCAGCAGCCAACCACAGTCGAGCTCCTACAATGAGCAGTTCTTC. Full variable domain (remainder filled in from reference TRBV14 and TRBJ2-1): EAGVTQFPSHSVIEKGQTVTLRCDPISGHDNLYWYRRVMGKEIKFLLHFVKESKQDESGMPNNRFLAERTGGTYSTLKVQPAELEDSGVYFCASSQPQSSSYNEQFFGPGTRLTVL.

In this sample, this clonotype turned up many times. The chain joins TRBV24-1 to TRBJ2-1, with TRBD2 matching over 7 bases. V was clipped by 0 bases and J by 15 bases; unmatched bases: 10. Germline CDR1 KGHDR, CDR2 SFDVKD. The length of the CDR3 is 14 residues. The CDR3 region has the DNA TGTGCCACCAGTGATTTGAGTAGCGGGCCGGCAAGGTTCTTC. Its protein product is CATSDLSSGPARFF.

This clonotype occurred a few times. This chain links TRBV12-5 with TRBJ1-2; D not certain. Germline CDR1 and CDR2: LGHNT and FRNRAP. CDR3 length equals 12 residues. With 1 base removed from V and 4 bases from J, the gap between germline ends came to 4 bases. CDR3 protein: CASGLASYGYTF. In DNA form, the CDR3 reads TGTGCTAGTGGTTTGGCCAGCTATGGCTACACCTTC.

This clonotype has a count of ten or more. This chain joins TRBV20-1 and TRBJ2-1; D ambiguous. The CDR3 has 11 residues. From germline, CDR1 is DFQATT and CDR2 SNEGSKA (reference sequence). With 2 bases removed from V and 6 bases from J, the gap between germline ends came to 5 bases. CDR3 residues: CSARQSNEQFF. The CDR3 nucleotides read TGCAGTGCTAGACAAAGCAATGAGCAGTTCTTC.